This TCR beta chain originates from a study of blood T cell repertoires in COVID-19. About the study: From the United States, Italy and Spain came samples of acute and convalescent COVID-19. Sources were T cells, B-cell-depleted T cells, or PBMCs; the material itself was cDNA or gDNA.

Authors' processing steps: Estimation of nucleated cell counts relied on the amplification of reference gene primers. Method: immunoSEQ multiplex PCR; TCRdb's copy keeps in-frame clones and lacks some. That table gives V, J and clone size, and the DNA gave D and trimming. Seen here are fewer than 130,000 clones, approximately 70% observed once, and the top ten hold about 6%. This CDR3 region has 19 residues. Germline loops: CDR1 MDHEN, CDR2 SYDVKM. V gave up 6 bases and J gave up 1 base; unmatched junction bases: 20. The source material was peripheral blood. The chain couples TRBV28 to TRBJ1-1, with 7 bases identical to TRBD1. This clonotype originated in a man older than 75 with acute or convalescent COVID-19. The CDR3 bases are TGTGCCAGCAGATACCAGGGACAGCCCTACCAGCTTCGGAACACTGAAGCTTTCTTT. This codes for CASRYQGQPYQLRNTEAFF.